These 26 T cell receptor beta chains came from one sample sequenced in a study of blood T cell repertoires in COVID-19. The repertoire was sequenced with immunoSEQ multiplex PCR; TCRdb's copy has only in-frame clones and lacks some. The sample lists more than 350,000 clones, 87% seen once, with more than 9% in the top ten. The sequencing sample was made of peripheral blood. Every receptor here comes from a woman in her 30s with COVID-19, enrolled during active disease.

The chain joins TRBV28 to TRBJ1-1; D is ambiguous. V gave up 5 bases and J gave up 0 bases, with 10 bases separating them. Germline CDR1 and CDR2: MDHEN and SYDVKM. This CDR3 spans 14 amino acids. The CDR3 loop is CASSAPPLNTEAFF. The CDR3 DNA reads as TGTGCCAGCAGTGCGCCCCCGCTGAACACTGAAGCTTTCTTT.

This clone was counted many times. V is TRBV27 and J is TRBJ1-2; D might be TRBD1 (6 bases). Looked up from germline, CDR1 is MNHEY and CDR2 is SMNVEV (reference sequence). The CDR3 length is 14 residues. Between the trimmed V and J ends, which lost 3 bases and 6 bases, there was a span of 14 bases. CDR3 DNA: TGTGCCAGCAGTTTCCGGACAGCCACCCATGGCTACACCTTC. It specifies CASSFRTATHGYTF.

This chain links TRBV7-6 with TRBJ2-1; D remains unclear. Per the germline V gene, CDR1 is SGHVS and CDR2 is FNYEAQ. The CDR3 consists of 11 residues. The V end lost 5 bases, the J end lost 6 bases, and 5 bases lay between the germline ends. In DNA, the CDR3 is TGTGCCAGCAGCGCTAGCAATGAGCAGTTCTTC. Protein: CASSASNEQFF.

The V and J genes are TRBV4-1 and TRBJ2-7; 9 bases fit TRBD1. The CDR3 contains 17 residues. V was pared by 3 bases and J by 6 bases, with 15 bases of the junction left unmatched. Looked up from germline, CDR1 is MGHRA and CDR2 is YSYEKL. CDR3 nucleotides: TGCGCCAGCAGCCATCAACTAGGGGGACAGGGAGGCGGCGAGCAGTACTTC. It is translated as CASSHQLGGQGGGEQYF.

The CDR3 sequence is CASSLVVTGGRSGNTIYF. CDR3 coding DNA: TGCGCCAGCAGCTTGGTAGTGACAGGGGGCCGCTCTGGAAACACCATATATTTT. This sequence joins TRBV5-1 and TRBJ1-3, with 10 bases identical to TRBD1. The J segment lost 0 bases and the V segment lost 0 bases, leaving 6 bases of the junction unmatched. There are 18 residues in the CDR3. The germline CDR1 and CDR2 sequences are SGHRS and YFSETQ.

This rearrangement joins TRBV10-2 to TRBJ2-7; 9 bases match TRBD1. The germline V gene encodes CDR1 WSHSY and CDR2 SAAADI. CDR3 length: 14 amino acids. V shed 7 bases and J 2 bases; nucleotides not matched to a gene: 6. Written as DNA, the CDR3 is TGCGCCAGCAACGGACAGGGGTCCGCCTACGAGCAGTACTTC. The encoded protein is CASNGQGSAYEQYF.

The rearrangement uses TRBV10-3 and TRBJ2-1; D ambiguous. Per the germline V gene, CDR1 is ENHRY and CDR2 is SYGVKD. The CDR3 contains 15 residues. The ends were cut back, 5 bases at V and 0 bases at J, with 11 bases in the middle. In DNA, the CDR3 is TGTGCCATCAGTCCGAGCGCTAGCTCCTACAATGAGCAGTTCTTC. As protein: CAISPSASSYNEQFF.

The gene calls are TRBV7-3 and TRBJ2-3, with 13 bases aligning to TRBD2. Germline CDR1 SGHTA, CDR2 FQGTGA. The CDR3 totals 14 residues. V shed 9 bases and J 4 bases; nucleotides not matched to a gene: 4. The CDR3 sequence: CASRLAGGSDTQYF. The CDR3 region has the DNA TGTGCCAGTCGACTAGCGGGAGGATCAGATACGCAGTATTTT.

The chain has TRBV28 and TRBJ2-5; the D gene is possibly TRBD2 (6 bases). The germline V and J ends were trimmed by 4 bases and 5 bases, with 11 bases remaining between them. This CDR3 contains 13 residues. Germline-derived CDR1 and CDR2 are MDHEN and SYDVKM. Here the CDR3 reads CASSSGSLETQYF. For the CDR3, the DNA is TGTGCCAGCAGTTCCGGGAGCCTGGAGACCCAGTACTTC.

The chain combines TRBV11-2 with TRBJ1-1; D is possibly TRBD1 (5 bases). The CDR3 has 15 amino acids. The germline V gene encodes CDR1 SGHAT and CDR2 FQNNGV. Trimming pared 4 bases from V and 0 bases from J, leaving 12 bases between. The CDR3 sequence: CASSSIRGMNTEAFF. The CDR3, as DNA: TGTGCCAGCAGCTCTATCCGGGGGATGAACACTGAAGCTTTCTTT.

The chain recombines TRBV11-2 with TRBJ2-7, with 10 bases lining up with TRBD1. The CDR3 has 18 residues. V lost 3 bases and J lost 2; bases outside the gene matches: 13. The germline gives CDR1 SGHAT, CDR2 FQNNGV. The CDR3 region has the DNA TGTGCCAGCAGCTTTCTGCAACAAGGGACAGGGGACACCTACGAGCAGTACTTC. Amino acid sequence: CASSFLQQGTGDTYEQYF.

V and J are TRBV10-3 and TRBJ1-1; D is perhaps TRBD1 (5 bases). CDR1 and CDR2 (germline): ENHRY, SYGVKD. V was pared by 2 bases and J by 0 bases, with 13 bases between. The CDR3 spans 16 residues. The CDR3 sequence: CAISEGGVGMNTEAFF. CDR3 coding DNA: TGTGCCATCAGTGAGGGGGGGGTGGGCATGAACACTGAAGCTTTCTTT.

The CDR3 coding sequence is TGTGCCATCAGGACAGGGTTTGGGGAAACTGAAGCTTTCTTT. This codes for CAIRTGFGETEAFF. The V gene is TRBV10-3, the J gene TRBJ1-1, with TRBD1 matching 7 bases. V shed 6 bases, J shed 5 bases, and the junction held 9 bases outside the gene matches. CDR1 ENHRY and CDR2 SYGVKD come from the germline V gene. The CDR3 runs 14 residues.

The gene calls are TRBV7-2 and TRBJ1-5; the D is unclear. Trimming pared 5 bases from V and 6 bases from J, leaving 20 bases between. CDR1 is SGHTA and CDR2 is FQGNSA in the germline V gene. The CDR3 has 16 amino acids. The DNA of the CDR3 is TGTGCCAGCAGCCGTGCGGCCAGGCTGGGAGGTCAGCCCCAGCATTTT. Translating gives CASSRAARLGGQPQHF.

This chain connects TRBV4-3 to TRBJ2-3, with D possibly matching TRBD1 (7 bases). Trimming took off 4 bases at V and 6 bases at J, with 32 bases between the two ends. CDR1 and CDR2 from the germline V gene are LGHNA and YSLEER. This CDR3 has 20 residues. The CDR3 coding sequence is TGCGCCAGCAGCCCCGGATGGAGGGGGCGAGTTCGGGAACGGGCGGATACGCAGTATTTT. Amino acid sequence: CASSPGWRGRVRERADTQYF.

This clone showed up just once. J is TRBJ2-5 and V is TRBV2; TRBD2 agrees at 8 bases. The junction had 7 bases not matched to a gene; V was cut back by 6 bases and J by 1 base. Germline V gene data show CDR1 as SNHLY and CDR2 as FYNNEI. The CDR3 sequence is 15 residues long. The CDR3 is CASSTSGASQETQYF. Written as DNA, the CDR3 is TGTGCCAGCAGCACTAGCGGAGCGTCCCAAGAGACCCAGTACTTC. Using reference TRBV2 and TRBJ2-5 for the parts outside the CDR3, the full variable domain is EPEVTQTPSHQVTQMGQEVILRCVPISNHLYFYWYRQILGQKVEFLVSFYNNEISEKSEIFDDQFSVERPDGSNFTLKIRSTKLEDSAMYFCASSTSGASQETQYFGPGTRLLVL.

V gene TRBV7-9 combines with J gene TRBJ1-1; no firm D call. The CDR3 contains 12 residues. The germline V gene has CDR1 SEHNR and CDR2 FQNEAQ (reference sequence). V gave up 3 bases and J gave up 3 bases, with 5 bases separating them. CDR3 nucleotides: TGTGCCAGCAGCTTTCCCTACACTGAAGCTTTCTTT. This translates into CASSFPYTEAFF.

J is TRBJ1-5 and V is TRBV27, with a possible D match to TRBD1 (6 bases). CDR1 and CDR2 (germline): MNHEY, SMNVEV (reference sequence). This CDR3 contains 16 residues. V was clipped by 5 bases and J by 2 bases, with 16 bases between them. CDR3 DNA sequence: TGTGCCAGCAGTCGGACTCAGGGGTGGGGCAATCAGCCCCAGCATTTT. It specifies CASSRTQGWGNQPQHF.

The rearrangement links TRBV10-3 to TRBJ2-7; TRBD1 aligns across 8 bases. The V gene end was trimmed by 6 bases and the J gene end by 1 base; junction bases not matched to a gene: 5. CDR3 length: 14 amino acids. Germline CDR1 reads ENHRY; CDR2 reads SYGVKD. The CDR3 is CAIRKGQASYEQYF. In DNA, the CDR3 is TGTGCCATCAGAAAGGGACAGGCGTCCTACGAGCAGTACTTC.

The chain couples TRBV7-6 to TRBJ2-7; 10 nucleotides line up with TRBD2. V lost 5 bases to trimming and J lost 3 bases; unmatched junction nucleotides: 13. The CDR3 runs 17 residues. Germline V gives CDR1 SGHVS, CDR2 FNYEAQ. This chain's CDR3 is CASSEGPTSGFIYEQYF. In DNA, the CDR3 is TGTGCCAGCAGCGAAGGCCCGACTAGCGGGTTCATCTACGAGCAGTACTTC.

This clone was seen a single time. CDR3 sequence (DNA): TGTGCCAGCAGAGTACAGGGTGTAGAGTGGGCTTTCTTT. It translates to CASRVQGVEWAFF. The J gene is TRBJ1-1, the V gene TRBV6-5; perhaps TRBD1 as D (6 bases). CDR1 is MNHEY, CDR2 SVGAGI, per germline. V dropped 6 bases and J dropped 11 bases, with 19 bases sitting between them. This CDR3 contains 13 residues.

The table lists this clone with a few counts. V gene TRBV10-3 combines with J gene TRBJ1-3; no definite D call. The CDR3 spans 13 residues. Germline V gene lookup returns CDR1 ENHRY and CDR2 SYGVKD. The V and J ends lost 10 bases and 1 base respectively, with 11 bases between them. CDR3 sequence: CASRSGSGNTIYF. In nucleotides, the CDR3 is TGTGCCAGCAGGTCCGGTTCTGGAAACACCATATATTTT.

This clone was observed a single time. This sequence joins TRBV28 and TRBJ2-7; possible D gene TRBD2, 7 bases. Trimming removed 8 bases at V and 3 bases at J, with 17 bases between. In germline, CDR1 is MDHEN, CDR2 SYDVKM. This CDR3 spans 14 amino acids. The CDR3, as DNA: TGTGCCAGCTCCGACACAGGGAGGGACTACGAGCAGTACTTC. It translates to CASSDTGRDYEQYF. The whole variable domain, remainder taken from reference TRBV28 and TRBJ2-7, is DVKVTQSSRYLVKRTGEKVFLECVQDMDHENMFWYRQDPGLGLRLIYFSYDVKMKEKGDIPEGYSVSREKKERFSLILESASTNQTSMYLCASSDTGRDYEQYFGPGTRLTVT.

The CDR3 protein is CASSPTSGFYNEQFF. CDR3 nucleotides: TGTGCCAGCAGCCCCACTAGCGGGTTCTACAATGAGCAGTTCTTC. This rearrangement joins TRBV7-3 to TRBJ2-1; 9 bases agree with TRBD2. V was pared by 5 bases and J by 3 bases, with 5 bases of the junction left unmatched. This CDR3 has 15 amino acids. From germline, CDR1 is SGHTA and CDR2 FQGTGA. Variable domain in full (rest from reference TRBV7-3 and TRBJ2-1): GAGVSQTPSNKVTEKGKYVELRCDPISGHTALYWYRQSLGQGPEFLIYFQGTGAADDSGLPNDRFFAVRPEGSVSTLKIQRTERGDSAVYLCASSPTSGFYNEQFFGPGTRLTVL.

V is TRBV7-2 and J is TRBJ2-1, with D perhaps matching TRBD2 (5 bases). Germline V gives CDR1 SGHTA, CDR2 FQGNSA. This CDR3 contains 16 residues. Trimming removed 5 bases at V and 0 bases at J, with 14 bases between. CDR3 DNA sequence: TGTGCCAGCAGCCCCGGACTGGGGAGCTCCTACAATGAGCAGTTCTTC. Its translation: CASSPGLGSSYNEQFF.

The V gene is TRBV13, the J gene TRBJ1-1; tentatively, D is TRBD1 (5 bases). This CDR3 contains 14 residues. V was cut by 1 base and J by 4 bases, with 10 bases left in between. Germline loops: CDR1 PRHDT, CDR2 FYEKMQ (reference sequence). The CDR3 sequence is CASSLASGSTEAFF. The DNA of the CDR3 is TGTGCCAGCAGCTTAGCGTCAGGGTCCACTGAAGCTTTCTTT. Together with reference TRBV13 and TRBJ1-1, the CDR3 gives the full variable domain: AAGVIQSPRHLIKEKRETATLKCYPIPRHDTVYWYQQGPGQDPQFLISFYEKMQSDKGSIPDRFSAQQFSDYHSELNMSSLELGDSALYFCASSLASGSTEAFFGQGTRLTVV.